A single sample is the source of the 21 T cell receptor beta chains below, sequenced in a study of T-cell memory formation after mild COVID-19. TCRdb used MiXCR to reprocess the 5' RACE reads, holding one entry per CDR3 protein. This sample has approximately 210,000 distinct CDR3 sequences; around 19% occur once, and the top ten carry 2.4%. Input material: PBMCs or a T cell subset sorted from them (not recorded which). The receptors shown here come from an adult woman who had mild COVID-19 (a few samples of this study predate the infection). Cell type and time point are not known.

This clonotype was seen more than once but under ten times. This chain joins TRBV12-3 or TRBV12-4 and TRBJ1-5; D call uncertain. V was pared by 7 bases and J by 0 bases, with 10 bases between. This CDR3 comprises 14 residues. CDR3 sequence reads: CASTSSFSNQPQHF. The CDR3 region has the DNA TGTGCCAGCACCTCCTCTTTTAGCAATCAGCCCCAGCATTTT.

J is TRBJ2-1 and V is TRBV27; tentative D call: TRBD1 (5 bases). Trimming pared 6 bases from V and 0 bases from J, leaving 12 bases between. The CDR3 consists of 15 residues. Germline values: CDR1 MNHEY, CDR2 SMNVEV (reference sequence). In DNA, the CDR3 is TGTGCCAGCAGGCCTACAGGTAGCTCCTACAATGAGCAGTTCTTC. As protein: CASRPTGSSYNEQFF.

This clonotype has more than one count but fewer than ten. The chain couples TRBV4-1 to TRBJ1-2; maybe TRBD1 (5 bases). CDR1 and CDR2 (germline): MGHRA, YSYEKL. This CDR3 spans 15 amino acids. The V gene lost 3 bases and the J gene lost 3 bases, with 14 bases spanning the gap. The CDR3 region is CASSQTSGGDYGYTF. The CDR3, as DNA: TGCGCCAGCAGCCAGACCTCGGGGGGGGACTATGGCTACACCTTC.

The chain employs TRBV9 and TRBJ1-2, with 9 bases lining up with TRBD1. CDR3 length: 15 residues. CDR1 is SGDLS and CDR2 is YYNGEE in the germline V gene. V lost 5 bases to trimming and J lost 5 bases; unmatched junction nucleotides: 10. CDR3 amino acids: CASREGQGPLYGYTF. In DNA form, the CDR3 reads TGTGCCAGCAGGGAAGGACAGGGGCCCCTATATGGCTACACCTTC.

The chain couples TRBV10-3 to TRBJ1-5, with 9 nucleotides matching TRBD1. This CDR3 is 15 amino acids long. Germline CDR1 ENHRY, CDR2 SYGVKD. Losses at the gene ends were 3 bases for V and 7 bases for J; bases not matched to a gene: 7. CDR3 region: CAISDLGQGGQPQHF. The CDR3 nucleotides read TGTGCCATCAGTGATTTGGGACAGGGAGGACAGCCCCAGCATTTT.

The chain combines TRBV5-1 with TRBJ2-7; 9 nucleotides line up with TRBD2. Trimming cost V 2 bases and J 2 bases; bases outside gene matches: 5. The CDR3 is made up of 15 amino acids. Germline V gene lookup returns CDR1 SGHRS and CDR2 YFSETQ. The CDR3: CASSFSSGRTYEQYF. The CDR3 bases are TGCGCCAGCAGCTTTTCCAGCGGGAGGACCTACGAGCAGTACTTC.

The gene calls are TRBV3-1 and TRBJ1-2; 7 bases map to TRBD1. The ends lost 4 bases at V and 4 bases at J; junction bases unmatched: 6. This CDR3 is 14 amino acids long. Germline lookup yields CDR1 LGHDT and CDR2 YNNKEL (reference sequence). DNA of the CDR3: TGTGCCAGCAGCCCGGGGACAGAGCCCTATGGCTACACCTTC. This sequence encodes CASSPGTEPYGYTF.

This clonotype occurred many times. J is TRBJ2-3 and V is TRBV5-6, with 9 bases that match TRBD2. The CDR3 loop spans 15 amino acids. V trimming: 3 bases; J trimming: 1 base; junction bases outside the gene matches: 3. Germline CDR1 SGHDT, CDR2 YYEEEE. Here the CDR3 DNA reads TGTGCCAGCAGCTCCGGCGGGGGGGGCACAGATACGCAGTATTTT. It codes for CASSSGGGGTDTQYF.

This clonotype was found a few times. V gene TRBV5-1 combines with J gene TRBJ2-1, with 8 bases lining up with TRBD1. CDR1 SGHRS and CDR2 YFSETQ come from the germline V gene. Trimming cost V 1 base and J 8 bases; bases outside gene matches: 11. CDR3 size: 16 residues. The CDR3 is CASSLMTGVSLDEQFF. The CDR3 coding sequence is TGCGCCAGCAGCTTGATGACAGGGGTTTCTTTGGATGAGCAGTTCTTC.

This clonotype appeared a few times. The chain carries TRBV4-3 and TRBJ1-1, with a weak D call TRBD1 (5 bases). Trimming took off 0 bases at V and 8 bases at J, with 10 bases between the two ends. CDR1 and CDR2 (germline): LGHNA, YSLEER. This CDR3 has 13 residues. CDR3 residues: CASSQEQGLEAFF. The CDR3 DNA reads as TGCGCCAGCAGCCAAGAGCAGGGTCTCGAAGCTTTCTTT.

V is TRBV14 and J is TRBJ1-6; D is possibly TRBD1 (5 bases). With 1 base removed from V and 9 bases from J, the gap between germline ends came to 13 bases. The CDR3 covers 15 residues. The germline V gene has CDR1 SGHDN and CDR2 FVKESK. As DNA, the CDR3 is TGTGCCAGCAGCCAAGTAGGGGTTAGGGGTTCACCCCTCCACTTT. Translation: CASSQVGVRGSPLHF. Variable domain in full (rest from reference TRBV14 and TRBJ1-6): EAGVTQFPSHSVIEKGQTVTLRCDPISGHDNLYWYRRVMGKEIKFLLHFVKESKQDESGMPNNRFLAERTGGTYSTLKVQPAELEDSGVYFCASSQVGVRGSPLHFGNGTRLTVT.

The genes are TRBV19 and TRBJ1-1; D is undetermined. V lost 4 bases to trimming and J lost 7 bases, with 7 bases between them. CDR3 length equals 11 residues. Germline CDR1 is LNHDA and CDR2 is SQIVND (reference sequence). The CDR3 DNA reads TGTGCCAGTAGTAATAGCTATGAAGCTTTCTTT. Translated: CASSNSYEAFF. Combining the CDR3 with reference TRBV19 and TRBJ1-1 gives the whole variable domain DGGITQSPKYLFRKEGQNVTLSCEQNLNHDAMYWYRQDPGQGLRLIYYSQIVNDFQKGDIAEGYSVSREKKESFPLTVTSAQKNPTAFYLCASSNSYEAFFGQGTRLTVV.

This chain connects TRBV6-5 to TRBJ2-5; 7 bases match TRBD2. CDR3 length: 13 residues. The V and J ends lost 0 bases and 7 bases, in that order; junction bases with no gene match: 2. CDR1 and CDR2 (germline): MNHEY, SVGAGI. CDR3 sequence reads: CASSYSGEGTQYF. DNA for the CDR3: TGTGCCAGCAGTTACTCAGGGGAGGGGACCCAGTACTTC.

This sequence joins TRBV5-6 and TRBJ1-2, with D perhaps TRBD1 (5 bases). The CDR3 loop spans 12 amino acids. CDR1 and CDR2 (germline): SGHDT, YYEEEE. V lost 7 bases and J 8 bases, leaving 15 bases between the germline ends. CDR3 in amino acids: CASRRGFRGYTF. For the CDR3, the DNA is TGTGCCAGCCGAAGGGGATTTCGGGGCTACACCTTC.

This clonotype was seen a few times. V is TRBV6-2 or TRBV6-3 and J is TRBJ1-2; D may be TRBD1 (5 bases). The CDR3 is 15 residues long. Trimming took 5 bases from V and 2 from J, leaving 15 bases between them. The germline CDR1 and CDR2 sequences are MNHEY and SVGEGT. CDR3 loop: CASSDPGRINYGYTF. CDR3 nucleotide sequence: TGTGCCAGCAGTGATCCGGGACGGATAAACTATGGCTACACCTTC.

This clonotype was counted once. The CDR3 protein is CASRDQGFGNQPQHF. Written as DNA, the CDR3 is TGTGCCAGCAGAGACCAGGGGTTCGGCAATCAGCCCCAGCATTTT. J is TRBJ1-5 and V is TRBV27; the D gene is possibly TRBD1 (6 bases). This CDR3 region has 15 residues. The ends were cut back, 6 bases at V and 2 bases at J, with 14 bases in the middle. Germline-derived CDR1 and CDR2 are MNHEY and SMNVEV (reference sequence).

The V and J genes are TRBV20-1 and TRBJ1-2; 9 positions match TRBD1. The V segment lost 4 bases and the J segment 8 bases; nucleotides outside the gene matches: 8. The CDR3 length is 13 residues. From germline, CDR1 is DFQATT and CDR2 SNEGSKA (reference sequence). The CDR3, as DNA: TGCAGTGCTATGACCGGGACAGGGTCCGGCTACACCTTC. It specifies CSAMTGTGSGYTF.

This clonotype came up a few times. The chain combines TRBV9 with TRBJ1-3; 7 nucleotides line up with TRBD1. The germline V gene encodes CDR1 SGDLS and CDR2 YYNGEE. CDR3 length equals 15 residues. Trimming cost V 4 bases and J 4 bases; bases outside gene matches: 8. CDR3 sequence (DNA): TGTGCCAGCAGCCGGATAGGACAGGCAGGAAACACCATATATTTT. It yields the protein CASSRIGQAGNTIYF.

This clonotype was seen a few times. The chain links TRBV4-1 to TRBJ1-2; D gene unclear. V was cut by 7 bases and J by 2 bases, with 17 bases left in between. Germline CDR1 is MGHRA and CDR2 is YSYEKL. This CDR3 has 15 residues. Here the CDR3 DNA reads TGCGCCAGCACCGCGACCGCGGCGCTGAACTATGGCTACACCTTC. Encoded protein: CASTATAALNYGYTF.

This clonotype was recorded many times. V usage is TRBV6-1 and J usage is TRBJ2-1; 11 nucleotides match TRBD2. There are 17 residues in the CDR3. From germline, CDR1 is MNHNS and CDR2 SASEGT. The ends lost 2 bases at V and 6 bases at J; junction bases unmatched: 9. The CDR3 spells CASSEHLLAGGSNEQFF. The CDR3 region has the DNA TGTGCCAGCAGTGAACACCTCCTAGCGGGAGGTTCCAATGAGCAGTTCTTC.

A few counts support this clonotype. J is TRBJ2-2 and V is TRBV5-1; the match to TRBD2 covers 10 bases. Germline assignment: CDR1 SGHRS and CDR2 YFSETQ. The ends lost 5 bases at V and 1 base at J; junction bases unmatched: 2. The CDR3 has 15 amino acids. The CDR3 nucleotides are TGCGCCAGCAGTTCTAGCGGGGGGAACACCGGGGAGCTGTTTTTT. Encoded protein: CASSSSGGNTGELFF.